This T cell receptor beta chain was documented in a study of T cell responses to AZD1222 COVID-19 vaccine. Study-wide points: Mapped onto spike, vaccine-associated CD4 TCRs spanned it and were dominant at 160-218 and 743-854. AZD1222 recipients seropositive at baseline numbered only 5 to 7. With two AZD1222 doses given, Spike-specific TCR breadth and depth both rose.

As to this clone: What it recognizes is unknown.

The method was immunoSEQ multiplex PCR; TCRdb's version includes in-frame clones alone and lacks a portion of them. Seen here are some 88,000 clones, about 91% observed once, and the top ten hold roughly 5.2%. V gave up 2 bases and J gave up 8 bases; unmatched junction bases: 15. The germline CDR1 and CDR2 sequences are ENHRY and SYGVKD. The CDR3 runs to 16 residues. The sequence was obtained from an adult in good health. The sequences come from peripheral blood, collected on day 0 of AZD1222 vaccination. The V and J genes are TRBV10-3 and TRBJ2-7, with 7 bases matching TRBD2. The CDR3 DNA sequence: TGTGCCATCAGTGAGCCCCCCGGGACTACGTCCGTGCAGCAGTACTTC. It is translated as CAISEPPGTTSVQQYF.